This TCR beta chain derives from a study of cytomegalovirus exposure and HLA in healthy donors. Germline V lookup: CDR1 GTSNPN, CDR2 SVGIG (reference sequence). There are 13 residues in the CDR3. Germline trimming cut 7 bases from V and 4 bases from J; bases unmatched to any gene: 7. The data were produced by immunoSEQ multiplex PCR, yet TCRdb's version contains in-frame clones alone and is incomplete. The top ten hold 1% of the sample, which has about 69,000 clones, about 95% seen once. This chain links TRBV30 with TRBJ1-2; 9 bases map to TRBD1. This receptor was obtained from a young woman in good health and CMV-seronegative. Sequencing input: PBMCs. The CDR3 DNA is TGTGCCTCCAGGACAGGGGTAGGCTATGGCTACACCTTC. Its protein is CASRTGVGYGYTF.